This T cell receptor (beta chain) was sequenced for a study of blood T cells in healthy people across ages. Study outcomes and limitations: Strong correlation existed between TCR beta diversity and naive T cell percentage. Roughly linear age-related decline in beta diversity appeared, significant by age 40.

This clonotype was counted at least ten times. Its specificity is not known. A second PCR of about 7 to 12 cycles used a sample-barcoded 5' primer and a J-beta primer mix. From the 5' RACE reads, TCRdb called clonotypes with MiXCR, one entry per CDR3 protein. The sample yields hundreds of thousands of distinct CDR3 sequences, 62% seen once. The CDR3 contains 13 residues. The V and J ends lost 2 bases and 6 bases respectively, with 14 bases between them. Germline CDR1 SQVTM, CDR2 ANQGSEA. The clonotype originates from a man aged 25 to 40 in good health. This sequence joins TRBV29-1 and TRBJ2-7, with a tentative D call TRBD1 (5 bases). Sequencing input: blood. This CDR3 reads CSVEFQGESEQYF. The CDR3 DNA is TGCAGCGTTGAATTCCAGGGTGAATCCGAGCAGTACTTC.